Following are 22 T cell receptor beta chains from one sample sequenced in a study of T cells in Graves' hyperthyroidism and ophthalmopathy. RNA transcripts gave rise to amplified TCR beta CDR3 regions. The HTBI primer set drove a first-round RT-PCR of the TCR CDR3. One entry per CDR3 protein results from TCRdb running MiXCR on the multiplex PCR reads. The data show about 840,000 distinct CDR3 sequences, 35% to 45% seen once. Sequencing used blood. Receptor source: a man younger than 35 with Graves' hyperthyroidism.

Regarding this clonotype: A clone one base away is much larger, so this may be a read error. The chain couples TRBV25-1 to TRBJ1-2, with D unresolved. Germline lookup yields CDR1 MGHDK and CDR2 SYGVNS. The CDR3 is made up of 15 amino acids. Here the CDR3 reads CASSSRTSSGYGHTF. The CDR3 coding sequence is TGTGCCAGCAGCTCAAGGACTTCATCGGGCTATGGCCACACCTTC.

Comments on this clonotype: A far larger clone is just one base off, so this is likely a read error. The chain has TRBV7-9 and TRBJ2-5; D remains unclear. The germline gives CDR1 SEHNR, CDR2 FQNEAQ (reference sequence). The CDR3 has 12 amino acids. V lost 3 bases and J lost 4, with 6 bases in between. CDR3: CASSFVAETQYF. Written as DNA, the CDR3 is TGTGCCAGCAGCTTTGTAGCAGAGACCCAGTACTTC.

CDR3 bases: TGCAGCGTTGAAGATCTGTTCTATGGCTACACCTTC. It specifies CSVEDLFYGYTF. The gene calls are TRBV29-1 and TRBJ1-2; no clear D. This CDR3 has 12 residues. Trimming took off 0 bases at V and 4 bases at J, with 6 bases between the two ends. Germline loops: CDR1 SQVTM, CDR2 ANQGSEA. The full variable domain, rest sourced from reference TRBV29-1 and TRBJ1-2, is SAVISQKPSRDICQRGTSLTIQCQVDSQVTMMFWYRQQPGQSLTLIATANQGSEATYESGFVIDKFPISRPNLTFSTLTVSNMSPEDSSIYLCSVEDLFYGYTFGSGTRLTVV.

This clonotype has ten or more counts. The chain carries TRBV5-1 and TRBJ1-2; TRBD1 might be the D (5 bases). Between the trimmed V and J ends, which lost 1 base and 6 bases, there was a span of 13 bases. The CDR3 consists of 14 residues. The germline CDR1 and CDR2 sequences are SGHRS and YFSETQ. Here the CDR3 reads CASSLSRGFDGYTF. The CDR3 nucleotides are TGCGCCAGCAGCTTGTCGCGGGGGTTCGATGGCTACACCTTC.

This clonotype was seen a few times. J is TRBJ2-7 and V is TRBV5-1; D is ambiguous. This CDR3 has 14 amino acids. Per germline, CDR1 SGHRS and CDR2 YFSETQ. Trimming took off 0 bases at V and 5 bases at J, with 12 bases between the two ends. CDR3 bases: TGCGCCAGCAGCTTGGGAGACGGCAGCAACGAGCAGTACTTC. It translates to CASSLGDGSNEQYF. The variable domain in full, completed from reference TRBV5-1 and TRBJ2-7, reads KAGVTQTPRYLIKTRGQQVTLSCSPISGHRSVSWYQQTPGQGLQFLFEYFSETQRNKGNFPGRFSGRQFSNSRSEMNVSTLELGDSALYLCASSLGDGSNEQYFGPGTRLTVT.

In its sample, this clonotype was seen a few times. The V and J genes are TRBV4-1 and TRBJ1-4; possible D gene TRBD1, 5 bases. This CDR3 is built from 15 residues. Trimming cost V 0 bases and J 6 bases, with 11 bases left between them. CDR1 MGHRA and CDR2 YSYEKL come from the germline V gene. The CDR3, as DNA: TGCGCCAGCAGCCAAGATCGGAGCAGGGATGAAAAACTGTTTTTT. This gives the protein CASSQDRSRDEKLFF.

In its sample, this clonotype was seen many times. The V gene is TRBV20-1, the J gene TRBJ1-1; 9 bases agree with TRBD1. Germline CDR1 DFQATT, CDR2 SNEGSKA (reference sequence). The CDR3 length is 13 residues. With 0 bases clipped from V and 11 bases from J, the junction kept 7 bases outside the gene matches. The DNA of the CDR3 is TGCAGTGCTAGAGATGGACAGGGGAATAGGGCTTTCTTT. It yields the protein CSARDGQGNRAFF.

This chain joins TRBV10-3 and TRBJ1-1; TRBD1 matches at 9 bases. The ends lost 4 bases at V and 4 bases at J; junction bases unmatched: 4. The length of the CDR3 is 14 residues. Per germline, CDR1 ENHRY and CDR2 SYGVKD. DNA of the CDR3: TGTGCCATCAGTGGGGGACAGGGAACCACTGAAGCTTTCTTT. Translation: CAISGGQGTTEAFF.

This clonotype was detected ten times or more. The chain recombines TRBV7-8 with TRBJ1-6; weak D call: TRBD1 (5 bases). The V gene lost 7 bases and the J gene lost 7 bases, with 14 bases spanning the gap. This CDR3 has 14 residues. Germline assignment: CDR1 SGHVS and CDR2 FQNEAQ. This CDR3 reads CASTQARDNSPLHF. CDR3 in DNA: TGTGCCAGCACCCAAGCACGGGACAATTCACCCCTCCACTTT.

This rearrangement joins TRBV5-8 to TRBJ2-7; 7 bases map to TRBD1. The CDR3 extends over 13 amino acids. CDR1 is SGHTS and CDR2 is YDEGEE in the germline V gene. J was trimmed by 11 bases and V by 1 base; bases with no gene match: 9. The CDR3, as DNA: TGTGCCAGCAGCTTGTTAGGCCAGGGGGATGAGTACTTC. It translates to CASSLLGQGDEYF.

On this clonotype: This likely comes from a read error, as the CDR3 has no conserved phenylalanine or tryptophan at its end. J is TRBJ1-2 and V is TRBV7-9; TRBD1 matches at 7 bases. Germline lookup yields CDR1 SEHNR and CDR2 FQNEAQ (reference sequence). The CDR3 is 14 amino acids. The J segment lost 4 bases and the V segment lost 1 base, leaving 3 bases of the junction unmatched. CDR3 protein: CASSLVAGGYGYTL. The CDR3 coding sequence is TGTGCCAGCAGCTTAGTCGCAGGGGGCTATGGCTACACCCTC.

The genes are TRBV7-2 and TRBJ1-1; 11 bases map to TRBD1. Looked up from germline, CDR1 is SGHTA and CDR2 is FQGNSA. This CDR3 region has 16 residues. The junction had 8 bases not matched to a gene; V was cut back by 5 bases and J by 3 bases. CDR3 loop: CASSQDPGQGDTEAFF. CDR3 nucleotides: TGTGCCAGCAGCCAGGACCCGGGACAGGGGGACACTGAAGCTTTCTTT.

The V call is TRBV6-1, the J call TRBJ1-3; the D is unclear. CDR1 and CDR2 (germline): MNHNS, SASEGT. V gave up 5 bases and J gave up 0 bases, with 14 bases separating them. The CDR3 runs to 16 residues. This CDR3 reads CASSTSVDHSGNTIYF. Here the CDR3 DNA reads TGTGCCAGCAGTACGTCCGTGGACCACTCTGGAAACACCATATATTTT.

CDR3 residues: CASSPTGDITYEQYF. In DNA form, the CDR3 reads TGTGCCAGCAGCCCCACAGGGGATATTACCTACGAGCAGTACTTC. The chain is built from TRBV6-1 and TRBJ2-7; 7 bases align to TRBD1. The J segment lost 2 bases and the V segment lost 6 bases, leaving 10 bases of the junction unmatched. The CDR3 contains 15 residues. Germline V gene lookup returns CDR1 MNHNS and CDR2 SASEGT.

This clonotype came up a few times. V and J are TRBV20-1 and TRBJ2-2; TRBD2 is a possible D gene (5 bases). CDR3 length: 14 residues. The V and J ends lost 3 bases and 0 bases respectively, with 8 bases between them. Germline V gene lookup returns CDR1 DFQATT and CDR2 SNEGSKA (reference sequence). The CDR3 is CSASGNSNTGELFF. Written as DNA, the CDR3 is TGCAGTGCTAGCGGGAATTCGAACACCGGGGAGCTGTTTTTT.

This clonotype was detected many times. The germline gene is not matched at one end of the junction; a read error may be the cause. The rearrangement uses TRBV5-1 and TRBJ1-5; no clear D gene. CDR3 length: 14 residues. Germline V lookup: CDR1 SGHRS, CDR2 YFSETQ. In DNA form, the CDR3 reads TGTGCCAGCAGCCAAGGAGGCGGAGATCAGCCCCAGCATTTT. Translation: CASSQGGGDQPQHF.

As DNA, the CDR3 is TGTGCCAGCAGCTCAGAGGGTGACACCGGGGAGCTGTTTTTT. Protein product: CASSSEGDTGELFF. This rearrangement joins TRBV7-6 to TRBJ2-2, with a possible D match to TRBD2 (5 bases). CDR3 size: 14 residues. Germline values: CDR1 SGHVS, CDR2 FNYEAQ. Deletions cut 4 bases from V and 3 bases from J, with 9 bases between.

There are many counts of this clonotype. The chain combines TRBV20-1 with TRBJ1-1; D gene ambiguous. Trimming shortened V by 0 bases and J by 2 bases, and 7 bases separated the two germline ends. Looked up from germline, CDR1 is DFQATT and CDR2 is SNEGSKA (reference sequence). CDR3 size: 13 residues. This CDR3 is CSARDMRNTEAFF. CDR3 coding DNA: TGCAGTGCTAGAGATATGAGAAACACTGAAGCTTTCTTT.

This clonotype was detected a few times. The chain recombines TRBV19 with TRBJ1-5; the D is unclear. The CDR3 consists of 15 residues. In germline, CDR1 is LNHDA, CDR2 SQIVND (reference sequence). V lost 1 base to trimming and J lost 1 base, with 8 bases between them. The DNA for the CDR3 is TGTGCCAGTAGTATAGTTCAGGCGAGCAATCAGCCCCAGCATTTT. Translated: CASSIVQASNQPQHF. Supplemented by reference TRBV19 and TRBJ1-5, the full variable domain reads DGGITQSPKYLFRKEGQNVTLSCEQNLNHDAMYWYRQDPGQGLRLIYYSQIVNDFQKGDIAEGYSVSREKKESFPLTVTSAQKNPTAFYLCASSIVQASNQPQHFGDGTRLSIL.

The V call is TRBV4-2, the J call TRBJ1-4; 8 bases fit TRBD1. The germline gives CDR1 LGHNA, CDR2 YNFKEQ. This CDR3 has 15 residues. Losses at the gene ends were 0 bases for V and 5 bases for J; bases not matched to a gene: 2. The DNA for the CDR3 is TGTGCCAGCAGCCAAGAAAACAGGGGGAATGAAAAACTGTTTTTT. Its protein product is CASSQENRGNEKLFF.

There are a few counts of this clonotype. The chain joins TRBV7-9 to TRBJ1-1, with D possibly being TRBD1 (6 bases). The germline CDR1 and CDR2 sequences are SEHNR and FQNEAQ (reference sequence). Between the trimmed V and J ends, which lost 3 bases and 4 bases, there was a span of 12 bases. This CDR3 is built from 14 residues. The CDR3 DNA reads as TGTGCCAGCAGCTTTACAGGGTATTTCACTGAAGCTTTCTTT. Translating gives CASSFTGYFTEAFF. Looking up the rest from reference TRBV7-9 and TRBJ1-1 gives the full variable domain: DTGVSQNPRHKITKRGQNVTFRCDPISEHNRLYWYRQTLGQGPEFLTYFQNEAQLEKSRLLSDRFSAERPKGSFSTLEIQRTEQGDSAMYLCASSFTGYFTEAFFGQGTRLTVV.

This clonotype was detected ten times or more. This chain joins TRBV24-1 and TRBJ2-7; D unclear. This CDR3 region has 12 residues. CDR1 and CDR2 from the germline V gene are KGHDR and SFDVKD. V was pared by 4 bases and J by 7 bases, with 10 bases between. The CDR3 nucleotides are TGTGCCACCAGTGACAATGCACAGGAGCAGTACTTC. It is translated as CATSDNAQEQYF.